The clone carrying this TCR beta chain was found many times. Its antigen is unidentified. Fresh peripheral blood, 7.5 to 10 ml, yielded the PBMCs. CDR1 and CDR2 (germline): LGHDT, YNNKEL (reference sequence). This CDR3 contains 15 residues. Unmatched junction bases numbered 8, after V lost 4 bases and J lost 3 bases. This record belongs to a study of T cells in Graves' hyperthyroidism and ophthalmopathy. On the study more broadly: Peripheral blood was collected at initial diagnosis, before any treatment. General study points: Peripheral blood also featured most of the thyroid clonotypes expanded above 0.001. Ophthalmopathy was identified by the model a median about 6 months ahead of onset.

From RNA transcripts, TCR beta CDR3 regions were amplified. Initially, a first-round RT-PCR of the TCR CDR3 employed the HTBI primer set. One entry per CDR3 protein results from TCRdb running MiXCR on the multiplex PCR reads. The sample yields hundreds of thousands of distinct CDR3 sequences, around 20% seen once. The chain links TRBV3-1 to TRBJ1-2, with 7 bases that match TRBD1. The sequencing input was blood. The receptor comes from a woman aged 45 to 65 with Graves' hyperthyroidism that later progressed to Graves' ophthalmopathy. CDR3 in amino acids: CASSRALTGDYGYTF. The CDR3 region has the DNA TGTGCCAGCAGCCGAGCTCTAACAGGGGACTATGGCTACACCTTC.